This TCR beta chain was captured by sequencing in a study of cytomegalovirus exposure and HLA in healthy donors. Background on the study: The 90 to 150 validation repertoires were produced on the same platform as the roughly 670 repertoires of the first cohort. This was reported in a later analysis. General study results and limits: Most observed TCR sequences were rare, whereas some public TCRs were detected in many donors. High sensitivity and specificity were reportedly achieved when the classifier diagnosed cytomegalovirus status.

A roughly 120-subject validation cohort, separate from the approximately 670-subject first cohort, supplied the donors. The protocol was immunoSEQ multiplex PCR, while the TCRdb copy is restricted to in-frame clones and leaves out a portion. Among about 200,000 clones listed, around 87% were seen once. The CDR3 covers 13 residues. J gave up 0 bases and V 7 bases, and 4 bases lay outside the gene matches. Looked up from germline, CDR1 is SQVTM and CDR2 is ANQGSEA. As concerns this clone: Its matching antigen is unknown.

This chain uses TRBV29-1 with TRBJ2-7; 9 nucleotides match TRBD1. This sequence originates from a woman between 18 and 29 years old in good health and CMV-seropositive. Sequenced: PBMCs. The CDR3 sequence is CSAGQGHSYEQYF. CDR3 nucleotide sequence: TGCAGCGCCGGACAGGGGCACTCCTACGAGCAGTACTTC.